This passage covers 24 T cell receptor beta chains from one sample sequenced in a study of circulating and synovial CD4+ cells in juvenile arthritis. The method was immunoSEQ multiplex PCR; TCRdb's version includes in-frame clones alone and lacks a portion of them. The data hold under 40,000 clones, with around 96% observed a single time. The source material was CD4+ T cells from blood. Receptors were obtained from a human donor with juvenile idiopathic arthritis.

The gene calls are TRBV28 and TRBJ1-5, with 7 bases that match TRBD1. The CDR3 runs 16 residues. V gave up 6 bases and J gave up 2 bases; unmatched junction bases: 10. Germline CDR1 reads MDHEN; CDR2 reads SYDVKM. CDR3 DNA: TGTGCCAGCAGGCGAACAGGGGTCAAAGGCAATCAGCCCCAGCATTTT. It specifies CASRRTGVKGNQPQHF.

The V gene is TRBV19, the J gene TRBJ1-5; D not resolved. The germline CDR1 and CDR2 sequences are LNHDA and SQIVND (reference sequence). The CDR3 is 14 amino acids. Between the trimmed V and J ends, which lost 6 bases and 0 bases, there was a span of 9 bases. The CDR3 nucleotides read TGTGCCAGTAGCCAGACTAATAGCAATCAGCCCCAGCATTTT. It is translated as CASSQTNSNQPQHF. The full variable domain, completed using reference TRBV19 and TRBJ1-5, is DGGITQSPKYLFRKEGQNVTLSCEQNLNHDAMYWYRQDPGQGLRLIYYSQIVNDFQKGDIAEGYSVSREKKESFPLTVTSAQKNPTAFYLCASSQTNSNQPQHFGDGTRLSIL.

This chain uses TRBV6-5 with TRBJ1-3, with D unresolved. The V end lost 6 bases, the J end lost 4 bases, and 7 bases lay between the germline ends. Germline V CDR1 and CDR2: MNHEY, SVGAGI. The CDR3 length is 12 residues. The CDR3 protein is CASRGSGNTIYF. The DNA of the CDR3 is TGTGCCAGCAGGGGCTCCGGAAACACCATATATTTT.

The chain links TRBV6-1 to TRBJ2-7, with D perhaps matching TRBD1 (5 bases). CDR1 is MNHNS and CDR2 is SASEGT in the germline V gene. There are 14 residues in the CDR3. With 3 bases removed from V and 3 bases from J, the gap between germline ends came to 12 bases. In nucleotides, the CDR3 is TGTGCCAGCAGTGAGCCAGGACACTTCTACGAGCAGTACTTC. Translated, it gives CASSEPGHFYEQYF.

V gene TRBV30 combines with J gene TRBJ2-4; D possibly corresponds to TRBD2 (6 bases). The V gene lost 0 bases and the J gene lost 6 bases, with 18 bases spanning the gap. This CDR3 spans 16 amino acids. The V gene's germline CDR1 is GTSNPN and CDR2 SVGIG (reference sequence). This CDR3 is CAWSVPQAAGLNIQYF. The CDR3 DNA follows: TGTGCCTGGAGTGTACCCCAAGCGGCGGGACTAAACATTCAGTACTTC. Complete variable domain (other parts from reference TRBV30 and TRBJ2-4): SQTIHQWPATLVQPVGSPLSLECTVEGTSNPNLYWYRQAAGRGLQLLFYSVGIGQISSEVPQNLSASRPQDRQFILSSKKLLLSDSGFYLCAWSVPQAAGLNIQYFGAGTRLSVL.

The CDR3 DNA is TGTGCCAGCAGTGAAGTAGTAGAGGGGGCGCGTTGGGGCTACACCTTC. This translates into CASSEVVEGARWGYTF. The gene calls are TRBV6-1 and TRBJ1-2; TRBD1 agrees at 7 bases. J lost 8 bases, V lost 1 base, and 13 bases had no gene match. The CDR3 runs 16 residues. Germline assignment: CDR1 MNHNS and CDR2 SASEGT.

V and J are TRBV4-2 and TRBJ2-6, with 8 bases lining up with TRBD1. Germline CDR1 and CDR2: LGHNA and YNFKEQ. The CDR3 extends over 17 amino acids. The trim removed 4 bases at V and 2 bases at J, leaving 7 bases unmatched. This CDR3 is CASSPLDRVPGANVLTF. CDR3 bases: TGTGCCAGCAGCCCCCTGGACAGGGTGCCTGGGGCCAACGTCCTGACTTTC.

This chain links TRBV30 with TRBJ1-3; TRBD1 matches 8 bases. J was trimmed by 4 bases and V by 1 base; bases with no gene match: 9. The germline gives CDR1 GTSNPN, CDR2 SVGIG (reference sequence). There are 16 residues in the CDR3. The CDR3: CAWSGHYRGTGNTIYF. The CDR3, as DNA: TGTGCCTGGAGTGGTCATTACAGGGGGACGGGAAACACCATATATTTT.

This clone is a singleton in its sample. V is TRBV27 and J is TRBJ2-1; tentative D call: TRBD2 (6 bases). V was pared by 5 bases and J by 3 bases, with 20 bases between. Germline assignment: CDR1 MNHEY and CDR2 SMNVEV (reference sequence). This CDR3 region has 17 residues. As DNA, the CDR3 is TGTGCCAGCAGTGGCAGAGATATCGGGACTCACTACAATGAGCAGTTCTTC. Protein product: CASSGRDIGTHYNEQFF.

The J gene is TRBJ2-3, the V gene TRBV5-6, with 10 nucleotides matching TRBD2. CDR3 length equals 15 residues. Germline CDR1 reads SGHDT; CDR2 reads YYEEEE. Trimming cost V 1 base and J 6 bases; bases outside gene matches: 5. The CDR3 loop is CASSLPAGGPDTQYF. CDR3 DNA sequence: TGTGCCAGCAGCTTGCCAGCGGGGGGGCCGGATACGCAGTATTTT.

This chain uses TRBV18 with TRBJ1-1, with D maybe TRBD1 (6 bases). Between the trimmed V and J ends, which lost 2 bases and 0 bases, there was a span of 13 bases. The length of the CDR3 is 16 residues. CDR1 KGHSH and CDR2 LQKENI come from the germline V gene. The CDR3 DNA follows: TGTGCCAGCTCACCAGTGGGGGCCCCCATGAACACTGAAGCTTTCTTT. It codes for CASSPVGAPMNTEAFF. Based on the CDR3 plus reference TRBV18 and TRBJ1-1, the full variable domain is NAGVMQNPRHLVRRRGQEARLRCSPMKGHSHVYWYRQLPEEGLKFMVYLQKENIIDESGMPKERFSAEFPKEGPSILRIQQVVRGDSAAYFCASSPVGAPMNTEAFFGQGTRLTVV.

The V gene is TRBV9, the J gene TRBJ2-2, with 9 bases matching TRBD2. V was clipped by 0 bases and J by 8 bases; unmatched bases: 11. CDR1 is SGDLS and CDR2 is YYNGEE in the germline V gene. CDR3 size: 17 residues. CDR3 amino acids: CASSVEGAGGRIGELFF. For the CDR3, the DNA is TGTGCCAGCAGCGTAGAGGGAGCGGGGGGAAGGATAGGGGAGCTGTTTTTT.

The chain couples TRBV29-1 to TRBJ2-7, with TRBD1 matching over 7 bases. The V and J ends lost 1 base and 6 bases, in that order; junction bases with no gene match: 9. The CDR3 is made up of 14 amino acids. CDR1 and CDR2 (germline): SQVTM, ANQGSEA. The CDR3 sequence: CSVEVRQGTVEQYF. The CDR3 DNA follows: TGCAGCGTTGAAGTGAGACAGGGAACTGTCGAGCAGTACTTC.

This clone was observed a handful of times. The V and J genes are TRBV5-6 and TRBJ2-6; 7 nucleotides line up with TRBD1. In germline, CDR1 is SGHDT, CDR2 YYEEEE. The ends lost 3 bases at V and 0 bases at J; junction bases unmatched: 6. This CDR3 has 17 residues. Here the CDR3 reads CASSWGQSSSGANVLTF. CDR3 sequence (DNA): TGTGCCAGCAGCTGGGGACAGTCAAGCTCTGGGGCCAACGTCCTGACTTTC.

The chain links TRBV7-9 to TRBJ1-5; D perhaps matches TRBD1 (5 bases). V was trimmed by 6 bases and J by 5 bases, leaving 14 bases between them. The CDR3 runs 14 residues. Germline values: CDR1 SEHNR, CDR2 FQNEAQ (reference sequence). The CDR3 nucleotides are TGTGCCAGCAGGGCTAAAGGAGGGGATCAGCCCCAGCATTTT. Translation: CASRAKGGDQPQHF.

The chain carries TRBV29-1 and TRBJ2-1, with 7 bases that match TRBD1. The CDR3 contains 16 residues. With 1 base clipped from V and 6 bases from J, the junction kept 12 bases outside the gene matches. The germline gives CDR1 SQVTM, CDR2 ANQGSEA. DNA for the CDR3: TGCAGCGTTGAAGGGGACGTCGGACAGGCGCGCAATGAGCAGTTCTTC. Translation: CSVEGDVGQARNEQFF.

This clone was observed a single time. The rearrangement joins TRBV28 to TRBJ2-7, with a tentative D call TRBD2 (5 bases). V lost 6 bases and J 7 bases, leaving 13 bases between the germline ends. This CDR3 has 12 amino acids. Per the germline V gene, CDR1 is MDHEN and CDR2 is SYDVKM. Here the CDR3 reads CASREELREQYF. CDR3 nucleotides: TGTGCCAGCAGGGAGGAACTGCGGGAGCAGTACTTC.

The chain links TRBV6-4 to TRBJ2-1, with TRBD2 identical over 8 bases. J gave up 5 bases and V 8 bases, and 11 bases lay outside the gene matches. CDR3 length: 15 residues. The germline V gene encodes CDR1 MRHNA and CDR2 SNTAGT. CDR3 bases: TGTGCCAGCGCACATACGGGACTAGGGGACAATGAGCAGTTCTTC. Its protein product is CASAHTGLGDNEQFF.

The chain combines TRBV6-5 with TRBJ1-2; 7 bases agree with TRBD1. The CDR3 spans 15 residues. The V segment lost 4 bases and the J segment 0 bases; nucleotides outside the gene matches: 5. The germline CDR1 and CDR2 sequences are MNHEY and SVGAGI. CDR3 in DNA: TGTGCCAGCAGTTTCCGACAGGGATCTAACTATGGCTACACCTTC. It yields the protein CASSFRQGSNYGYTF.

This clone was found once. The V gene is TRBV7-9, the J gene TRBJ2-7; D is ambiguous. The CDR3 runs to 13 residues. The germline V gene has CDR1 SEHNR and CDR2 FQNEAQ (reference sequence). The V end was cut by 9 bases, the J end by 0 bases, with 12 bases between. The CDR3 DNA reads TGTGCCAGTAGCCAGGCCACCTCCTACGAGCAGTACTTC. Translated: CASSQATSYEQYF.

The rearrangement links TRBV28 to TRBJ1-5; 7 nucleotides align to TRBD1. The germline V gene has CDR1 MDHEN and CDR2 SYDVKM. Trimming removed 2 bases from V and 6 bases from J; junction bases left unmatched: 19. The CDR3 covers 19 residues. The CDR3: CASSLIQIPRTGTAQPQHF. The DNA of the CDR3 is TGTGCCAGCAGTTTAATCCAAATTCCTAGGACAGGTACGGCTCAGCCCCAGCATTTT. Full variable domain (outside the CDR3, taken from reference TRBV28 and TRBJ1-5): DVKVTQSSRYLVKRTGEKVFLECVQDMDHENMFWYRQDPGLGLRLIYFSYDVKMKEKGDIPEGYSVSREKKERFSLILESASTNQTSMYLCASSLIQIPRTGTAQPQHFGDGTRLSIL.

The V call is TRBV30, the J call TRBJ2-1, with 9 bases lining up with TRBD2. This CDR3 has 16 residues. Germline V gives CDR1 GTSNPN, CDR2 SVGIG (reference sequence). V trimming: 0 bases; J trimming: 6 bases; junction bases outside the gene matches: 9. The CDR3 DNA sequence: TGTGCCTGGAGTGTACGTTTGGGACTAGCATCCAATGAGCAGTTCTTC. Translating gives CAWSVRLGLASNEQFF. The whole variable domain, filled in from reference TRBV30 and TRBJ2-1, reads SQTIHQWPATLVQPVGSPLSLECTVEGTSNPNLYWYRQAAGRGLQLLFYSVGIGQISSEVPQNLSASRPQDRQFILSSKKLLLSDSGFYLCAWSVRLGLASNEQFFGPGTRLTVL.

The J gene is TRBJ2-5, the V gene TRBV11-3; D perhaps matches TRBD2 (7 bases). The CDR3 spans 16 residues. Germline CDR1 is SGHNT and CDR2 is YENEEA. The germline V and J ends were trimmed by 7 bases and 2 bases, with 20 bases remaining between them. The chain's CDR3 is CASIAPSGGLQETQYF. The CDR3 DNA follows: TGTGCCAGCATCGCGCCTTCGGGGGGCCTACAAGAGACCCAGTACTTC.

This clone turned up a few times. The chain links TRBV6-6 to TRBJ1-3; D call uncertain. The ends were cut back, 8 bases at V and 0 bases at J, with 8 bases in the middle. CDR3 length equals 13 residues. Looked up from germline, CDR1 is MNHNY and CDR2 is SVGAGI (reference sequence). In DNA form, the CDR3 reads TGTGCCAGCGGCTCCGTCTCTGGAAACACCATATATTTT. This translates into CASGSVSGNTIYF.